The next 8 T cell receptor beta chains were all read from a single sample in a study of OX40 agonist ivuxolimab in advanced cancers. This table comes from immunoSEQ multiplex PCR, and its TCRdb copy is limited to in-frame clones, with some not included. The sample lists 65,000 to 95,000 clones, around 94% occurring once. This specimen consisted of CD4+ or CD8+ T cells sorted from blood, obtained in a trial of the OX40 agonist ivuxolimab. Every receptor here comes from an adult with an advanced solid tumor such as melanoma, head and neck, liver or kidney cancer.

V gene TRBV19 combines with J gene TRBJ1-5, with D tentatively TRBD1 (5 bases). CDR1 and CDR2 (germline): LNHDA, SQIVND (reference sequence). V was pared by 4 bases and J by 1 base, with 17 bases between. The CDR3 runs to 17 residues. CDR3 sequence reads: CASSTRGGVGSNQPQHF. The CDR3 coding sequence is TGTGCCAGTAGTACAAGGGGAGGGGTGGGGAGCAATCAGCCCCAGCATTTT.

This clone has only one observation. This rearrangement joins TRBV27 to TRBJ1-5; D is uncertain. Germline CDR1 is MNHEY and CDR2 is SMNVEV (reference sequence). V was cut by 6 bases and J by 0 bases, with 6 bases left in between. CDR3 length: 13 residues. The CDR3 here is CASREYSNQPQHF. The CDR3 DNA reads as TGTGCCAGCAGAGAGTATAGCAATCAGCCCCAGCATTTT.

The CDR3 reads CASSLSQGAPGYTF. In nucleotides, the CDR3 is TGCGCCAGCAGTTTGAGCCAGGGGGCGCCTGGCTACACCTTC. This rearrangement joins TRBV5-1 to TRBJ1-2; the match to TRBD1 covers 8 bases. CDR1 SGHRS and CDR2 YFSETQ come from the germline V gene. This CDR3 region has 14 residues. J gave up 7 bases and V 5 bases, and 10 bases lay outside the gene matches.

V and J are TRBV19 and TRBJ2-1; TRBD2 aligns across 7 bases. With 1 base clipped from V and 6 bases from J, the junction kept 3 bases outside the gene matches. The CDR3 loop spans 14 amino acids. The germline V gene encodes CDR1 LNHDA and CDR2 SQIVND (reference sequence). In DNA form, the CDR3 reads TGTGCCAGTAGTATAGGAGGGAGGGCCAATGAGCAGTTCTTC. It yields the protein CASSIGGRANEQFF.

The chain carries TRBV30 and TRBJ1-4, with 9 bases fitting TRBD1. This CDR3 contains 14 residues. Looked up from germline, CDR1 is GTSNPN and CDR2 is SVGIG (reference sequence). Trimming cost V 6 bases and J 7 bases; bases outside gene matches: 9. This chain's CDR3 is CACSPGTGLEKLFF. The DNA of the CDR3 is TGTGCCTGCAGCCCCGGGACAGGGCTTGAAAAACTGTTTTTT.

The chain employs TRBV6-6 and TRBJ1-4; TRBD1 might be the D (6 bases). The CDR3 runs to 13 residues. Germline V gene sequence: CDR1 MNHNY, CDR2 SVGAGI (reference sequence). Trimming took 6 bases from V and 8 from J, leaving 13 bases between them. CDR3 loop: CASRPGQAEKLFF. CDR3 bases: TGTGCCAGCAGACCGGGACAAGCGGAAAAACTGTTTTTT.

The chain combines TRBV21-1 with TRBJ2-1; TRBD1 is the table's D call, not checked against the DNA. TRBV21-1 is listed as a pseudogene. There are 16 residues in the CDR3. DNA of the CDR3: TGTGCCAGCAGCAAATTTGGCAGGGGGCCGTACAATGAGCAGTTCTTC. Translated, it gives CASSKFGRGPYNEQFF.

Remarks on this clone: Other DNA sequences in the sample encode the same CDR3. V is TRBV27 and J is TRBJ1-6, with D uncertain. This CDR3 spans 15 amino acids. Trimming took off 3 bases at V and 0 bases at J, with 6 bases between the two ends. Per the germline V gene, CDR1 is MNHEY and CDR2 is SMNVEV (reference sequence). The CDR3 spells CASSFGSSYNSPLHF. The CDR3 nucleotides read TGTGCCAGCAGTTTTGGGAGCTCCTATAATTCACCCCTCCACTTT.